The 24 T cell receptor beta chains below all came from one sample that was sequenced in a study of technical replicates of blood from a handful of donors. Generated by immunoSEQ multiplex PCR, the TCRdb table keeps only in-frame clones and is missing some. Here the sample spans some 64,000 clones, 80% to 95% being singletons. Material for sequencing was PBMCs. These TCRs come from a human donor in good health. Some clones in this sample may be carry-over from other donors' samples.

The J gene is TRBJ2-7, the V gene TRBV7-3; 9 nucleotides match TRBD2. This CDR3 contains 14 residues. Germline lookup yields CDR1 SGHTA and CDR2 FQGTGA. With 6 bases clipped from V and 5 bases from J, the junction kept 8 bases outside the gene matches. CDR3 sequence: CASRGESGRHEQYF. The CDR3 DNA reads as TGTGCCAGCAGGGGTGAGAGCGGGAGGCACGAGCAGTACTTC.

V is TRBV9 and J is TRBJ1-3; 9 bases are a match to TRBD1. CDR3 length: 15 residues. CDR1 and CDR2 (germline): SGDLS, YYNGEE. With 3 bases clipped from V and 6 bases from J, the junction kept 7 bases outside the gene matches. This chain's CDR3 is CASSGTDRGINTIYF. CDR3 in DNA: TGTGCCAGCAGCGGCACGGACAGGGGAATAAACACCATATATTTT.

CDR3 region: CASSLYGLYEQYF. CDR3 bases: TGTGCCAGCAGCTTGTACGGACTCTACGAGCAGTACTTC. V usage is TRBV5-5 and J usage is TRBJ2-7, with a weak D call TRBD2 (5 bases). The germline V gene has CDR1 SGHKS and CDR2 YYEKEE (reference sequence). V was trimmed by 1 base and J by 3 bases, leaving 8 bases between them. The CDR3 consists of 13 residues.

The chain employs TRBV15 and TRBJ2-3, with 7 bases matching TRBD1. This CDR3 comprises 16 residues. Per the germline V gene, CDR1 is LNHNV and CDR2 is YYDKDF (reference sequence). V dropped 1 base and J dropped 4; count of bases not matched to a gene: 8. This CDR3 is CATSRVWGQRADTQYF. As DNA, the CDR3 is TGTGCCACCAGCAGAGTGTGGGGACAGAGGGCAGATACGCAGTATTTT.

The chain recombines TRBV5-1 with TRBJ1-1; D perhaps matches TRBD1 (6 bases). The germline gives CDR1 SGHRS, CDR2 YFSETQ. The CDR3 has 14 amino acids. V was clipped by 3 bases and J by 3 bases, with 12 bases between them. The CDR3 bases are TGCGCCAGCAGCTCCACAGGGAGGGACACTGAAGCTTTCTTT. It translates to CASSSTGRDTEAFF.

The chain joins TRBV11-2 to TRBJ2-3, with 9 nucleotides matching TRBD1. Germline loops: CDR1 SGHAT, CDR2 FQNNGV. The V and J ends lost 6 bases and 7 bases, in that order; junction bases with no gene match: 11. The CDR3 extends over 15 amino acids. The chain's CDR3 is CASSFPGQGHYTQYF. Here the CDR3 DNA reads TGTGCCAGCAGTTTCCCGGGACAGGGCCATTATACGCAGTATTTT.

Worth noting for this clone: Germline is not matched at one junction end, which may reflect a read error. V usage is TRBV6-5 and J usage is TRBJ1-2; 8 bases fit TRBD1. The CDR3 length is 15 residues. Germline-derived CDR1 and CDR2 are MNHEY and SVGAGI. The CDR3 reads CASTLTILDRAPLSF. The CDR3 region has the DNA TGTGCCAGCACCCTTACTATTTTGGACAGGGCTCCGCTCTCCTTC.

CDR3 sequence reads: CASSLVVTQYF. The CDR3 bases are TGTGCCAGCAGCTTAGTCGTGACCCAGTACTTC. The chain couples TRBV7-2 to TRBJ2-5; D is unclear. Per the germline V gene, CDR1 is SGHTA and CDR2 is FQGNSA. The V end was cut by 1 base, the J end by 7 bases, with 4 bases between. This CDR3 region has 11 residues.

V usage is TRBV11-3 and J usage is TRBJ2-5; tentative D call: TRBD1 (7 bases). The germline V gene encodes CDR1 SGHNT and CDR2 YENEEA. The CDR3 spans 15 residues. Trimming left V 1 base short and J 3 bases short, with 12 bases between. The CDR3, as DNA: TGTGCCAGCAGCTTAGGCGGGACAGCGAAAGAGACCCAGTACTTC. It specifies CASSLGGTAKETQYF.

The gene calls are TRBV5-1 and TRBJ2-1; 11 nucleotides line up with TRBD2. CDR1 and CDR2 (germline): SGHRS, YFSETQ. The CDR3 loop spans 16 amino acids. J gave up 7 bases and V 4 bases, and 10 bases lay outside the gene matches. As DNA, the CDR3 is TGCGCCAGCAGCCCGCGGGGGGCTAGCGGGGGGAATGAGCAGTTCTTC. It is translated as CASSPRGASGGNEQFF. Using reference TRBV5-1 and TRBJ2-1 for the parts outside the CDR3, the full variable domain is KAGVTQTPRYLIKTRGQQVTLSCSPISGHRSVSWYQQTPGQGLQFLFEYFSETQRNKGNFPGRFSGRQFSNSRSEMNVSTLELGDSALYLCASSPRGASGGNEQFFGPGTRLTVL.

The chain employs TRBV7-2 and TRBJ2-5, with TRBD2 matching over 8 bases. Germline assignment: CDR1 SGHTA and CDR2 FQGNSA. The junction had 14 bases not matched to a gene; V was cut back by 5 bases and J by 0 bases. The CDR3 extends over 18 amino acids. The CDR3 DNA follows: TGTGCCAGCAGCGGCCCGGCGGCGGGGGGCCCGTACCAAGAGACCCAGTACTTC. Translated: CASSGPAAGGPYQETQYF. The whole variable domain, remainder taken from reference TRBV7-2 and TRBJ2-5, is GAGVSQSPSNKVTEKGKDVELRCDPISGHTALYWYRQSLGQGLEFLIYFQGNSAPDKSGLPSDRFSAERTGGSVSTLTIQRTQQEDSAVYLCASSGPAAGGPYQETQYFGPGTRLLVL.

V gene TRBV7-9 combines with J gene TRBJ2-7; D unresolved. Germline loops: CDR1 SEHNR, CDR2 FQNEAQ (reference sequence). Trimming took off 2 bases at V and 4 bases at J, with 6 bases between the two ends. This CDR3 comprises 12 residues. In DNA, the CDR3 is TGTGCCAGCAGCTTAAATCTTTACGAGCAGTACTTC. Protein sequence: CASSLNLYEQYF. Full variable domain (remainder filled in from reference TRBV7-9 and TRBJ2-7): DTGVSQNPRHKITKRGQNVTFRCDPISEHNRLYWYRQTLGQGPEFLTYFQNEAQLEKSRLLSDRFSAERPKGSFSTLEIQRTEQGDSAMYLCASSLNLYEQYFGPGTRLTVT.

The rearrangement links TRBV4-3 to TRBJ2-4; 7 bases agree with TRBD1. The CDR3 contains 21 residues. Losses at the gene ends were 0 bases for V and 0 bases for J; bases not matched to a gene: 17. Per the germline V gene, CDR1 is LGHNA and CDR2 is YSLEER. CDR3 amino acids: CASSQDGDSQNLILAKNIQYF. For the CDR3, the DNA is TGCGCCAGCAGCCAAGATGGGGACAGCCAAAATCTAATACTAGCCAAAAACATTCAGTACTTC.

The chain employs TRBV6-1 and TRBJ2-5; D possibly corresponds to TRBD1 (5 bases). The V gene lost 3 bases and the J gene lost 4 bases, with 24 bases spanning the gap. The CDR3 covers 18 residues. Per germline, CDR1 MNHNS and CDR2 SASEGT. CDR3 DNA: TGTGCCAGCAGTGATATTTACTCTGGGGCAGGCGGTTCAGAGACCCAGTACTTC. Translating it yields CASSDIYSGAGGSETQYF.

The chain employs TRBV2 and TRBJ2-7; tentative D call: TRBD2 (5 bases). V lost 2 bases and J lost 0, with 11 bases in between. Germline CDR1 SNHLY, CDR2 FYNNEI. The CDR3 is made up of 15 amino acids. The CDR3 loop reads CASSEIPGSSYEQYF. The CDR3 DNA sequence: TGTGCCAGCAGTGAAATACCGGGAAGCTCCTACGAGCAGTACTTC. The entire variable domain, with the rest obtained from reference TRBV2 and TRBJ2-7, is as follows: EPEVTQTPSHQVTQMGQEVILRCVPISNHLYFYWYRQILGQKVEFLVSFYNNEISEKSEIFDDQFSVERPDGSNFTLKIRSTKLEDSAMYFCASSEIPGSSYEQYFGPGTRLTVT.

CDR3 coding DNA: TGTGCCAGCAGCTTGGCCGCGTTGGACTCCCAAGAGACCCAGTACTTC. It specifies CASSLAALDSQETQYF. The chain combines TRBV5-6 with TRBJ2-5, with a weak D call TRBD2 (5 bases). Germline CDR1 and CDR2: SGHDT and YYEEEE. The CDR3 length is 16 residues. V was shortened by 0 bases and J by 1 base, with 13 bases between the two germline ends.

J is TRBJ2-5 and V is TRBV5-1; D not resolved. With 4 bases removed from V and 5 bases from J, the gap between germline ends came to 15 bases. The CDR3 is 14 residues long. Germline CDR1 SGHRS, CDR2 YFSETQ. The CDR3 bases are TGCGCCAGCAGCCCCCGTGACGGCAGGGAGACCCAGTACTTC. Its protein is CASSPRDGRETQYF.

The chain links TRBV5-1 to TRBJ2-1, with 8 bases identical to TRBD1. The CDR3 is made up of 16 amino acids. CDR1 is SGHRS, CDR2 YFSETQ, per germline. V lost 0 bases, J lost 6 bases, and 8 bases stayed unmatched. The DNA for the CDR3 is TGCGCCAGCAGCTTGGCTGTCCAGGGGGCAGCCAATGAGCAGTTCTTC. It yields the protein CASSLAVQGAANEQFF.

The rearrangement joins TRBV5-5 to TRBJ2-5; D might be TRBD1 (5 bases). The V gene lost 4 bases and the J gene lost 5 bases, with 18 bases spanning the gap. The germline CDR1 and CDR2 sequences are SGHKS and YYEKEE (reference sequence). This CDR3 has 15 amino acids. The CDR3 sequence is CASSPLGQGPETQYF. The CDR3 region has the DNA TGTGCCAGCAGCCCCTTGGGTCAGGGTCCGGAGACCCAGTACTTC.

V and J are TRBV5-1 and TRBJ1-2, with TRBD1 matching 9 bases. Germline values: CDR1 SGHRS, CDR2 YFSETQ. The CDR3 is made up of 16 amino acids. Trimming took 0 bases from V and 3 from J; bases not matched to a gene: 6. CDR3 residues: CASSLEAGQGYYGYTF. As DNA, the CDR3 is TGCGCCAGCAGCTTGGAAGCGGGACAGGGCTACTATGGCTACACCTTC.

This CDR3 reads CASTPGGGKNIQYF. CDR3 nucleotide sequence: TGTGCCAGTACCCCAGGCGGGGGGAAAAACATTCAGTACTTC. The chain employs TRBV19 and TRBJ2-4; 8 positions match TRBD2. The length of the CDR3 is 14 residues. The germline CDR1 and CDR2 sequences are LNHDA and SQIVND (reference sequence). The junction had 6 bases not matched to a gene; V was cut back by 7 bases and J by 4 bases.

The CDR3 loop is CASSFSQGGIYGYTF. The CDR3 DNA reads as TGTGCCAGCAGTTTCTCCCAGGGGGGCATCTATGGCTACACCTTC. The J gene is TRBJ1-2, the V gene TRBV11-1; TRBD1 agrees at 7 bases. Trimming removed 6 bases from V and 4 bases from J; junction bases left unmatched: 11. Germline V CDR1 and CDR2: SGHAT, FQDESV (reference sequence). The CDR3 has 15 residues.

V usage is TRBV4-3 and J usage is TRBJ2-1; 12 nucleotides match TRBD2. This CDR3 has 19 amino acids. V lost 0 bases and J lost 1; bases outside the gene matches: 7. Germline CDR1 LGHNA, CDR2 YSLEER. The CDR3 here is CASSQDHGTSGFSYNEQFF. The CDR3 nucleotides read TGCGCCAGCAGCCAAGATCATGGGACTAGCGGGTTTTCCTACAATGAGCAGTTCTTC.

This chain joins TRBV30 and TRBJ2-6; TRBD1 aligns across 9 bases. Germline V gene data show CDR1 as GTSNPN and CDR2 as SVGIG (reference sequence). There are 17 residues in the CDR3. Losses at the gene ends were 6 bases for V and 1 base for J; bases not matched to a gene: 10. The CDR3 DNA follows: TGTGCCTGTCGAGCCGGGACAGGGCTATCTGGGGCCAACGTCCTGACTTTC. Its protein is CACRAGTGLSGANVLTF.